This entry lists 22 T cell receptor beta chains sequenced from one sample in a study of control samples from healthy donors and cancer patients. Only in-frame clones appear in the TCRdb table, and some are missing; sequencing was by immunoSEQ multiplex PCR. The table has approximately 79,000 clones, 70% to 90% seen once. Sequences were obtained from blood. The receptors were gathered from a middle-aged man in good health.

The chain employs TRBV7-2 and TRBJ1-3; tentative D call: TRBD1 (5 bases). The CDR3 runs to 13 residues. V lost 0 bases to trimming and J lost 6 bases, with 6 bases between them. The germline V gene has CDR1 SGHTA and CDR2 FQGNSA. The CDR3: CASSLAGLNTIYF. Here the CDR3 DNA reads TGTGCCAGCAGCTTAGCGGGACTAAACACCATATATTTT.

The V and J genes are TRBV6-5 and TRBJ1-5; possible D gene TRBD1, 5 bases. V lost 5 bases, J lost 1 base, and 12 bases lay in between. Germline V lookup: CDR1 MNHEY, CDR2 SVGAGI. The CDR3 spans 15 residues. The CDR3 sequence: CASSKGTGSNQPQHF. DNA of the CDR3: TGTGCCAGCAGTAAGGGGACGGGGAGCAATCAGCCCCAGCATTTT.

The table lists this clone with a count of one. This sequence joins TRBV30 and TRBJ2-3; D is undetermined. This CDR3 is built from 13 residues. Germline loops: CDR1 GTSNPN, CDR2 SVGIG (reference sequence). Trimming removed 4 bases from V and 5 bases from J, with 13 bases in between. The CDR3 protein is CAWTGVSRDTQYF. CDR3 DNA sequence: TGTGCCTGGACTGGGGTGTCGAGAGATACGCAGTATTTT.

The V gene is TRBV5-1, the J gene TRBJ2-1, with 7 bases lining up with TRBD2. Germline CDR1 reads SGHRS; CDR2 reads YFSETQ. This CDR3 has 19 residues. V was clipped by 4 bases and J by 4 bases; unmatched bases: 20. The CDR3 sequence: CASSPGRLGWRGSYNEQFF. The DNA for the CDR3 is TGCGCCAGCAGCCCCGGACGGCTAGGGTGGCGGGGGTCTTACAATGAGCAGTTCTTC. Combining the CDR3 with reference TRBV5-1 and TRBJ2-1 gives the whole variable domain KAGVTQTPRYLIKTRGQQVTLSCSPISGHRSVSWYQQTPGQGLQFLFEYFSETQRNKGNFPGRFSGRQFSNSRSEMNVSTLELGDSALYLCASSPGRLGWRGSYNEQFFGPGTRLTVL.

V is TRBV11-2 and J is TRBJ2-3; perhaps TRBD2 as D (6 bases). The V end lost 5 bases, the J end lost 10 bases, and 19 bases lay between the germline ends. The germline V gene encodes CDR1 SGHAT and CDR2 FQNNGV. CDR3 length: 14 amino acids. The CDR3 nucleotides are TGTGCCAGCAGCCTCGCCAGCCTAGCGCCGGCGCAGTATTTT. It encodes CASSLASLAPAQYF.

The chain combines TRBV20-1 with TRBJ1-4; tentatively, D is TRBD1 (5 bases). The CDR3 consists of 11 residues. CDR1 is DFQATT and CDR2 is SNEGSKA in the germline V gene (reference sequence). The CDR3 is CGGTDNEKLFF. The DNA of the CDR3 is TGCGGGGGAACAGACAATGAAAAACTGTTTTTT.

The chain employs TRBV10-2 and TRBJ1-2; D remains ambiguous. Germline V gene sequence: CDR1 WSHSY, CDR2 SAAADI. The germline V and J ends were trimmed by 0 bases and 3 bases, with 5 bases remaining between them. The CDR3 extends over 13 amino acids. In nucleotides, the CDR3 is TGCGCCAGCAGTGAGTCACCCTACTATGGCTACACCTTC. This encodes CASSESPYYGYTF.

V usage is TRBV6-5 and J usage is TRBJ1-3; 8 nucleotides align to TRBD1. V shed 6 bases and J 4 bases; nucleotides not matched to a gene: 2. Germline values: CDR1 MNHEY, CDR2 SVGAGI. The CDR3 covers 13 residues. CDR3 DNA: TGTGCCAGCAGAGGGACAGGAGGAAACACCATATATTTT. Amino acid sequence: CASRGTGGNTIYF.

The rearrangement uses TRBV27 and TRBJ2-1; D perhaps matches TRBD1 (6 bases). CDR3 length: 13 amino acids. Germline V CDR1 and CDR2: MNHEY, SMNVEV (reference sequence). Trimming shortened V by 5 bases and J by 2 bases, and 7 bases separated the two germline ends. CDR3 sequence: CASSGGPYNEQFF. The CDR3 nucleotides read TGTGCCAGCAGTGGGGGCCCCTACAATGAGCAGTTCTTC.

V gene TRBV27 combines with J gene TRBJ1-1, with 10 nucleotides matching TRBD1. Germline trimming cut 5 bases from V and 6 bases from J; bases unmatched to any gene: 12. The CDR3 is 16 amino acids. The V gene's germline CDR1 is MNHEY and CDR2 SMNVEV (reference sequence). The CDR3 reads CASSMGQGLGEAEAFF. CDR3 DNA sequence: TGTGCCAGCAGTATGGGACAGGGGCTGGGAGAGGCTGAAGCTTTCTTT.

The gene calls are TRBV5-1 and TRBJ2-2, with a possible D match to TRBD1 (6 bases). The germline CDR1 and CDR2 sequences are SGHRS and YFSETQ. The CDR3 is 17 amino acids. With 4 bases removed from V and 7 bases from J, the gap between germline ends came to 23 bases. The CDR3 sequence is CASSDPLLKQGIGELFF. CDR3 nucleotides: TGCGCCAGCAGCGACCCGTTACTAAAACAGGGCATCGGGGAGCTGTTTTTT.

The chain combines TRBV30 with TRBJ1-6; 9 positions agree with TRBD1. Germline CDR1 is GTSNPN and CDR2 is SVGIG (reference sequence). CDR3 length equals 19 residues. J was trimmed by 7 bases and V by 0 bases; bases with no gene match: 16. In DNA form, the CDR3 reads TGTGCCTGGAGTGTACGGGGACAGGGCGCCTATACGACCAATTCACCCCTCCACTTT. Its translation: CAWSVRGQGAYTTNSPLHF.

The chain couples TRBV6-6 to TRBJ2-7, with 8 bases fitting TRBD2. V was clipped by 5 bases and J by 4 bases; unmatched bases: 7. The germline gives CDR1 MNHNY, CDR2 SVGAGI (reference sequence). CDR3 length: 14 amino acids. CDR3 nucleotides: TGTGCCAGCAGTCTCCGGGAGGGGGGTTACGAGCAGTACTTC. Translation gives CASSLREGGYEQYF.

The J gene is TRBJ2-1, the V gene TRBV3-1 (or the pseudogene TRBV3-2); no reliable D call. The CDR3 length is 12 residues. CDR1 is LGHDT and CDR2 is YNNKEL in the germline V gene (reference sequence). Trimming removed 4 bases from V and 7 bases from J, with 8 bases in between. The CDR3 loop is CASSPVGNEQFF. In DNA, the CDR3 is TGTGCCAGCAGCCCGGTGGGGAATGAGCAGTTCTTC.

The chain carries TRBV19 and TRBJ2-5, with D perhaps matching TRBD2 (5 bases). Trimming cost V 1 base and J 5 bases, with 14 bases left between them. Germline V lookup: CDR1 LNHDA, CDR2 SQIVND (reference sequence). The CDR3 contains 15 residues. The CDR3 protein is CASSIGGLAGETQYF. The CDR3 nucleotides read TGTGCCAGTAGTATAGGTGGGCTAGCCGGGGAGACCCAGTACTTC.

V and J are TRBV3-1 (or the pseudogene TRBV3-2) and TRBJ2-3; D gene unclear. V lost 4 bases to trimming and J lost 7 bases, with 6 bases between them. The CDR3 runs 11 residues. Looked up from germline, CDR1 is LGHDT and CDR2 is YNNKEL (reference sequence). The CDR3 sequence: CASSLDYTQYF. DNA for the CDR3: TGTGCCAGCAGCCTTGACTATACGCAGTATTTT.

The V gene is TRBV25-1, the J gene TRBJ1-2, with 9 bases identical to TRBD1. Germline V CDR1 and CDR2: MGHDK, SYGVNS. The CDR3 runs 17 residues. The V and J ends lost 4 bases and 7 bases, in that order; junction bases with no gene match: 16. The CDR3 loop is CASSAPGTGSIYGGYTF. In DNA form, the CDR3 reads TGTGCCAGCAGTGCTCCGGGGACAGGGTCAATTTATGGTGGCTACACCTTC.

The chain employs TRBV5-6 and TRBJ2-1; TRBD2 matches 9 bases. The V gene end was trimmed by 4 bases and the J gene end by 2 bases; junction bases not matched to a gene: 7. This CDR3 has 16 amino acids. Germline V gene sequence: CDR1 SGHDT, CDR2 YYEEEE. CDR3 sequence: CASSLGLAGPYNEQFF. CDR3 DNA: TGTGCCAGCAGCCTGGGGCTAGCGGGGCCCTACAATGAGCAGTTCTTC. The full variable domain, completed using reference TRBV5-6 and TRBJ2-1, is DAGVTQSPTHLIKTRGQQVTLRCSPKSGHDTVSWYQQALGQGPQFIFQYYEEEERQRGNFPDRFSGHQFPNYSSELNVNALLLGDSALYLCASSLGLAGPYNEQFFGPGTRLTVL.

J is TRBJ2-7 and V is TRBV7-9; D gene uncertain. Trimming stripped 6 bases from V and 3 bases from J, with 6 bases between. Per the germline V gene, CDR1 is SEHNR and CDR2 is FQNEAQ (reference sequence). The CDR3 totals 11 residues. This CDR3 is CASSLSYEQYF. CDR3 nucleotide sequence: TGTGCCAGCAGTCTCAGCTACGAGCAGTACTTC.

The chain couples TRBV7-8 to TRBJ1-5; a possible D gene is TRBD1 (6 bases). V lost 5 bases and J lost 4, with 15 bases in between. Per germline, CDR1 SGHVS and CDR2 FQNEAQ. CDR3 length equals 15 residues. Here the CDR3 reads CASSTPRGLNQPQHF. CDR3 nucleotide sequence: TGTGCCAGCAGCACACCCAGGGGTTTGAATCAGCCCCAGCATTTT.

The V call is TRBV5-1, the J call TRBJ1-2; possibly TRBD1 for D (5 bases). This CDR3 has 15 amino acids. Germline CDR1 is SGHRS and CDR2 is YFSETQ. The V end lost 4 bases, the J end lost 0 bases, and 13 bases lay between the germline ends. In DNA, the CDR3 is TGCGCCAGCAGCCAGGGCGGGGGAGCTAACTATGGCTACACCTTC. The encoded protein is CASSQGGGANYGYTF.

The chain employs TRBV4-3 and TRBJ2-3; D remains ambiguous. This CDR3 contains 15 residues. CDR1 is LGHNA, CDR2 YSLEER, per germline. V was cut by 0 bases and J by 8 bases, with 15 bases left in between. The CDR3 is CASSQDLTSHGTQYF. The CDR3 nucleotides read TGCGCCAGCAGCCAAGATCTAACGTCCCATGGTACGCAGTATTTT.